The 20 T cell receptor beta chains given below trace back to one sample, sequenced in a study of blood T cells in healthy people across ages. A second PCR of 7 to 11 cycles used a sample-barcoded 5' primer and a J-beta primer mix. Each CDR3 protein is one row after TCRdb ran MiXCR on the 5' RACE reads. The table includes about 1 million distinct CDR3 sequences, more than 40% detected once. The specimen was blood. The receptors originated from a woman aged 55 to 70 in good health.

This rearrangement joins TRBV5-1 to TRBJ1-4; no definite D call. V lost 1 base to trimming and J lost 0 bases, with 7 bases between them. The CDR3 spans 15 residues. CDR1 and CDR2 (germline): SGHRS, YFSETQ. The CDR3 sequence: CASSLLDATNEKLFF. The CDR3, as DNA: TGCGCCAGCAGCTTGCTGGATGCAACTAATGAAAAACTGTTTTTT.

This clonotype appeared a single time. This sequence joins TRBV6-1 and TRBJ2-1; 10 bases align to TRBD2. Germline assignment: CDR1 MNHNS and CDR2 SASEGT. This CDR3 contains 16 residues. Trimming removed 8 bases from V and 3 bases from J; junction bases left unmatched: 10. The CDR3 loop is CASGPLAGANYNEQFF. The CDR3 DNA is TGTGCCAGCGGGCCCCTAGCGGGAGCGAACTACAATGAGCAGTTCTTC.

There are a few counts of this clonotype. The chain links TRBV3-1 to TRBJ2-7, with TRBD1 matching over 7 bases. In germline, CDR1 is LGHDT, CDR2 YNNKEL (reference sequence). J was trimmed by 2 bases and V by 3 bases; bases with no gene match: 4. CDR3 size: 14 residues. CDR3 DNA: TGTGCCAGCAGCCACGACAGGGAGACCTACGAGCAGTACTTC. Protein product: CASSHDRETYEQYF.

The genes are TRBV20-1 and TRBJ1-1, with D tentatively TRBD1 (5 bases). The V gene lost 0 bases and the J gene lost 1 base, with 18 bases spanning the gap. This CDR3 comprises 17 residues. Germline V gives CDR1 DFQATT, CDR2 SNEGSKA (reference sequence). CDR3 loop: CSARDSKGHPENTEAFF. The CDR3 DNA reads as TGCAGTGCTAGAGATAGTAAAGGACACCCAGAGAACACTGAAGCTTTCTTT.

In this sample, this clonotype turned up a few times. The genes are TRBV21-1 and TRBJ2-7; the D segment call TRBD2 is taken from the table without a DNA check. TRBV21-1 is designated a pseudogene. The CDR3 extends over 15 amino acids. Here the CDR3 DNA reads TGTGCCAGCTCTAGCGGGAGTGATGCTAGCTACGAGCAGTACTTC. Translated, it gives CASSSGSDASYEQYF.

The chain carries TRBV12-3 or TRBV12-4 and TRBJ2-4; TRBD1 agrees at 8 bases. The CDR3 spans 13 residues. With 2 bases clipped from V and 8 bases from J, the junction kept 2 bases outside the gene matches. The CDR3 DNA follows: TGTGCCAGCAGTTTATGGGGACAGGACATTCAGTACTTC. Amino acids: CASSLWGQDIQYF.

The V call is TRBV11-3, the J call TRBJ2-1, with TRBD2 identical over 12 bases. Trimming removed 1 base from V and 4 bases from J; junction bases left unmatched: 8. The germline gives CDR1 SGHNT, CDR2 YENEEA. The CDR3 totals 18 residues. CDR3 protein: CASSLGATSGSRYNEQFF. CDR3 in DNA: TGTGCCAGCAGCTTAGGCGCGACTAGCGGGAGTCGGTACAATGAGCAGTTCTTC.

This clonotype was detected only a few times. This rearrangement joins TRBV12-3 or TRBV12-4 to TRBJ2-1, with D perhaps matching TRBD2 (6 bases). Trimming stripped 8 bases from V and 5 bases from J, with 19 bases between. The CDR3 runs to 15 residues. The CDR3 DNA is TGTGCCAGCTTAAGAACCGGGACTGGTAACAATGAGCAGTTCTTC. It yields the protein CASLRTGTGNNEQFF.

V and J are TRBV7-2 and TRBJ2-7; TRBD1 matches at 8 bases. Per the germline V gene, CDR1 is SGHTA and CDR2 is FQGNSA. The CDR3 is 16 amino acids. V was clipped by 1 base and J by 5 bases; unmatched bases: 10. The CDR3 nucleotides are TGTGCCAGCAGCTTAGTGGGGACAGGTATCCTCCACGAGCAGTACTTC. Residues: CASSLVGTGILHEQYF.

The V call is TRBV5-1, the J call TRBJ2-5, with D possibly TRBD1 on 6 matching bases. Germline loops: CDR1 SGHRS, CDR2 YFSETQ. This CDR3 is 15 amino acids long. The V gene lost 4 bases and the J gene lost 1 base, with 14 bases spanning the gap. DNA of the CDR3: TGCGCCAGCAGCGCCCAAGGGACACCCCAAGAGACCCAGTACTTC. This translates into CASSAQGTPQETQYF. Looking up the rest from reference TRBV5-1 and TRBJ2-5 gives the full variable domain: KAGVTQTPRYLIKTRGQQVTLSCSPISGHRSVSWYQQTPGQGLQFLFEYFSETQRNKGNFPGRFSGRQFSNSRSEMNVSTLELGDSALYLCASSAQGTPQETQYFGPGTRLLVL.

The chain links TRBV19 to TRBJ1-5; 8 nucleotides match TRBD1. The J segment lost 3 bases and the V segment lost 3 bases, leaving 7 bases of the junction unmatched. Germline CDR1 is LNHDA and CDR2 is SQIVND (reference sequence). CDR3 length: 16 amino acids. The DNA for the CDR3 is TGTGCCAGTAGTATGCAGACAGGGGCGATCAATCAGCCCCAGCATTTT. It translates to CASSMQTGAINQPQHF.

This clonotype was recorded a few times. J is TRBJ2-7 and V is TRBV27; D tentatively fits TRBD1 or TRBD2 (5 bases each). This CDR3 is built from 13 residues. V dropped 3 bases and J dropped 2 bases, with 8 bases sitting between them. Germline CDR1 is MNHEY and CDR2 is SMNVEV (reference sequence). CDR3 DNA: TGTGCCAGCAGTTTCCTGGGGGCCTACGAGCAGTACTTC. As protein: CASSFLGAYEQYF.

The V gene is TRBV7-9, the J gene TRBJ2-5, with a weak D call TRBD1 (5 bases). The end of the DNA is better explained by TRBJ2-7, so the J call may be wrong. The CDR3 sequence is 13 residues long. The germline gives CDR1 SEHNR, CDR2 FQNEAQ (reference sequence). The CDR3 nucleotides are TGTGCCAGCAGCTTTATCCCCCAGGGCGAGCAGTACTTC. Protein: CASSFIPQGEQYF.

The rearrangement joins TRBV29-1 to TRBJ2-3; D possibly corresponds to TRBD1 (6 bases). Trimming removed 4 bases from V and 3 bases from J, with 14 bases in between. Per the germline V gene, CDR1 is SQVTM and CDR2 is ANQGSEA. The CDR3 is made up of 14 amino acids. This CDR3 reads CSVGRQVVTDTQYF. The CDR3 coding sequence is TGCAGCGTTGGTCGACAGGTTGTTACAGATACGCAGTATTTT.

There are a few counts of this clonotype. V gene TRBV15 combines with J gene TRBJ1-1; D is undetermined. This CDR3 region has 13 residues. Germline V gene lookup returns CDR1 LNHNV and CDR2 YYDKDF (reference sequence). Trimming took 0 bases from V and 7 from J, leaving 9 bases between them. The DNA of the CDR3 is TGTGCCACCAGCAGAGATCCACAGCGTGAAGCTTTCTTT. Encoded protein: CATSRDPQREAFF.

The chain joins TRBV7-2 to TRBJ2-5, with 10 bases aligning to TRBD1. The J call may be mistaken, given a closer DNA end match to TRBJ2-7. This CDR3 has 16 residues. The germline CDR1 and CDR2 sequences are SGHTA and FQGNSA. The CDR3: CASSVGWTGGVYEQYF. The CDR3 coding sequence is TGTGCCAGCAGCGTGGGTTGGACAGGGGGGGTCTACGAGCAGTACTTC.

This clonotype has a handful of counts. The chain recombines TRBV25-1 with TRBJ1-2; possibly TRBD1 for D (6 bases). CDR1 and CDR2 from the germline V gene are MGHDK and SYGVNS. Trimming took 2 bases from V and 6 from J, leaving 13 bases between them. The CDR3 loop spans 14 amino acids. CDR3 nucleotide sequence: TGTGCCAGCAGTGAAATTAGCAGGACAGATGGCTACACCTTC. Translated, it gives CASSEISRTDGYTF.

This clonotype was detected only once. The rearrangement joins TRBV7-3 to TRBJ2-4, with TRBD1 matching 7 bases. CDR3 length: 17 amino acids. V was clipped by 5 bases and J by 0 bases; unmatched bases: 10. Germline V CDR1 and CDR2: SGHTA, FQGTGA. The CDR3 DNA reads TGTGCCAGCAGCCGTACCACAGGGGATGGAGCCAAAAACATTCAGTACTTC. It translates to CASSRTTGDGAKNIQYF.

J is TRBJ1-5 and V is TRBV4-1; TRBD1 matches at 7 bases. The CDR3 is 15 residues long. The germline CDR1 and CDR2 sequences are MGHRA and YSYEKL. V lost 6 bases, J lost 0 bases, and 5 bases stayed unmatched. CDR3 sequence: CASRQGQFSNQPQHF. Here the CDR3 DNA reads TGCGCCAGCAGGCAGGGACAGTTTAGCAATCAGCCCCAGCATTTT.

This clonotype was recorded a few times. The rearrangement joins TRBV20-1 to TRBJ2-1; TRBD2 matches at 12 bases. Germline V lookup: CDR1 DFQATT, CDR2 SNEGSKA (reference sequence). J gave up 9 bases and V 4 bases, and 7 bases lay outside the gene matches. The CDR3 is 14 amino acids. CDR3 region: CSANPTSGSGEQFF. The CDR3 nucleotides are TGCAGTGCTAATCCGACTAGCGGGAGTGGTGAGCAGTTCTTC.